Sequencing of this T cell receptor beta chain was carried out in a study of T cells in Graves' hyperthyroidism and ophthalmopathy. Study results and limitations: In the analysis, a 13 V-J model separated ophthalmopathy from stable hyperthyroidism.

Amplified TCR beta CDR3 regions derived from RNA transcripts. The HTBI primer set served for first-round RT-PCR of the TCR CDR3. TCRdb re-called the multiplex PCR reads with MiXCR, one entry per CDR3 protein. Here the sample spans some 800,000 distinct CDR3 sequences, over 35% being singletons. Concerning this clonotype: As yet, its antigen is unknown.

Trimming cost V 8 bases and J 1 base, with 14 bases left between them. The CDR3 covers 14 residues. CDR1 and CDR2 (germline): MGHDK, SYGVNS. The receptor was derived from a man aged 18 to 30 with Graves' hyperthyroidism. V and J are TRBV25-1 and TRBJ1-1; D perhaps matches TRBD1 (5 bases). Sequencing used blood. Here the CDR3 DNA reads TGTGCCAGCTTAGCAGGGCCCTCGAACACTGAAGCTTTCTTT. Protein: CASLAGPSNTEAFF.